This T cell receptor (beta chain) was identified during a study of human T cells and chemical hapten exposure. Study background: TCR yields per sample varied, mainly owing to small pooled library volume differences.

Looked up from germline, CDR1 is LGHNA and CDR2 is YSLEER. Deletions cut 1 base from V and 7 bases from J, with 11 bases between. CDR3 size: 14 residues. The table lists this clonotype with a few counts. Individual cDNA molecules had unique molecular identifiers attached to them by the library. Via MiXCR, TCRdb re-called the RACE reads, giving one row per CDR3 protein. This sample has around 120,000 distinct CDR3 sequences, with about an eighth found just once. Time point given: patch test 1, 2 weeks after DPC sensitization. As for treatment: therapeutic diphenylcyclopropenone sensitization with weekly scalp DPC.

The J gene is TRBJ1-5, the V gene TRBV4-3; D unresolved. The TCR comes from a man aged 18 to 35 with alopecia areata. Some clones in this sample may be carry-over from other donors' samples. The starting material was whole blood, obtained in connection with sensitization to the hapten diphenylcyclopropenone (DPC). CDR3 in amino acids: CASSQGRFKQPQHF. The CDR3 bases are TGCGCCAGCAGCCAAGGGCGGTTCAAACAGCCCCAGCATTTT.